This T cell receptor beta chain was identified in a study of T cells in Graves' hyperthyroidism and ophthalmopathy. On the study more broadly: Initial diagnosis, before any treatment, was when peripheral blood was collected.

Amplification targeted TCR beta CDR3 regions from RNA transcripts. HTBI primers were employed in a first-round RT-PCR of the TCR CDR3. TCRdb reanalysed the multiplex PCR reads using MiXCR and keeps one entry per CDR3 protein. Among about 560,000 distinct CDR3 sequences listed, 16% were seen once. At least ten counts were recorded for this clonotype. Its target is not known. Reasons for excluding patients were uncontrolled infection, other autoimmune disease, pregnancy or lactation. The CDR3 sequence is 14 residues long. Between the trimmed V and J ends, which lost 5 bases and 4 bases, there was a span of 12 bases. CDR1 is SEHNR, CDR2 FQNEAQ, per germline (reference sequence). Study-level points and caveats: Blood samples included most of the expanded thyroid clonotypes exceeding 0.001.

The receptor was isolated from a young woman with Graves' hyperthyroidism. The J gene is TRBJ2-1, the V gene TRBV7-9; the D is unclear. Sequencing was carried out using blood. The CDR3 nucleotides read TGTGCCAGCAGCATCCCGGACCAGTACAATGAGCAGTTCTTC. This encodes CASSIPDQYNEQFF.